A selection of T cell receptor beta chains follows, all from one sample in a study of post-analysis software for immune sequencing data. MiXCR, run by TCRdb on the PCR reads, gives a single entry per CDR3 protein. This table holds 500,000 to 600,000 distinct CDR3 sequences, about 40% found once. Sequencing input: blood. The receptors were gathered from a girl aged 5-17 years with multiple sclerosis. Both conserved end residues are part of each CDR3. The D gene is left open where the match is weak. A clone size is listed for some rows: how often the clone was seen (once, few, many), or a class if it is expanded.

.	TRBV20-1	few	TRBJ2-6	TGCAGTGCGAGACATTTCTCTGGGGCCAACGTCCTGACTTTC	CSARHFSGANVLTF
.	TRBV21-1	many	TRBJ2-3	TGTGCCAGCAGCAAAGAGCGGGGGGGCACAGATACGCAGTATTTT	CASSKERGGTDTQYF
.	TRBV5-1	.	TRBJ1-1	TGCGCCAGCACCTTAAGTTCAGACAGAGTGAACACTGAAGCTTTCTTT	CASTLSSDRVNTEAFF
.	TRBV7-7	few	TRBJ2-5	TGTGCCAGCAGCTCGGACAGCATGACGGAGACCCAGTACTTC	CASSSDSMTETQYF
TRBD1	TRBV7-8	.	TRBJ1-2	TGTGCCAGCAGCTTAGAGATACAGGGGACGGCCTCGGGCTATGGCTACACCTTC	CASSLEIQGTASGYGYTF
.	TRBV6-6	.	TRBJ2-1	TGTGCCAGCAGTTACTACTCGGGAGAGGCGCAGTTCTTC	CASSYYSGEAQFF
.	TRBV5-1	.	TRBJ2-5	TGCGCCAGCAGGAAGGGGACGCAAGAGACCCAGTACTTC	CASRKGTQETQYF
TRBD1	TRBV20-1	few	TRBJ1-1	TGCAGTGCGGCAGGGGGCTGGTCGCGGGCCCAGACACCGAACACTGAAGCTTTCTTT	CSAAGGWSRAQTPNTEAFF
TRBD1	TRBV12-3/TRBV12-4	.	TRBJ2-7	TGTGCCAGCAGTTTGGGACAGGGGGCCTACGAGCGGTACTTC	CASSLGQGAYERYF
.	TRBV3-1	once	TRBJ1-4	TGTGCCAGCAGCGGACGGCAAAGAGCAACTAATGAAAAACTGTTTTTT	CASSGRQRATNEKLFF
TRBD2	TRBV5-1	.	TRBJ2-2	TGCGCCAGCAGCTTGTACCCAGCGGGGACGAACACCGGGGAGCTGTTTTTT	CASSLYPAGTNTGELFF
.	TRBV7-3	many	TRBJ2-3	TGTGCCAGCAGCTTAGATCGTAGCACAGATACGCAGTATTTT	CASSLDRSTDTQYF
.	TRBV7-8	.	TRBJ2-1	TGTGCCAGCAGCTTAGGGGACGGACGATACAATGAGCAGTTCTTC	CASSLGDGRYNEQFF
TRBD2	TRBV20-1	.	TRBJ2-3	TGCAGTGCTAGAGACGGCGGTGGGACTAGCGGGCCTAGCACAGATACGCAGTATTTT	CSARDGGGTSGPSTDTQYF
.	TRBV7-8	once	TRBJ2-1	TGTGCCAGCAGCGTAGAGAGGCTGACCAACAATGAGCAGTTCTTC	CASSVERLTNNEQFF
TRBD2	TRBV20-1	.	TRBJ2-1	TGCAGTGCGGGACGGGGAGGGAGGGATGAGCAGTTCTTC	CSAGRGGRDEQFF
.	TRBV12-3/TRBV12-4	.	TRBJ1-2	TGTGCCAGCAGTGAGCGGACAGAGAACTATGGCTACACCTTC	CASSERTENYGYTF
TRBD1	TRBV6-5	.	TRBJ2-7	TGTGCCAGCAGTTACTCGGGACAGGACAGTTCCCCCTACGAGCAGTACTTC	CASSYSGQDSSPYEQYF
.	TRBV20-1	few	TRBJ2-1	TGCAGTGCTCCTCTGACAGGGAGGTACAATGAGCAGTTCTTC	CSAPLTGRYNEQFF
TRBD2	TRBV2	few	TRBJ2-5	TGTGCCAGCAGTGATAGGACTAGCGGGGGAGAGACCCAGTACTTC	CASSDRTSGGETQYF
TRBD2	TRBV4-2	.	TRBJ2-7	TGTGCCAGCAGCCAAGCCCCGGCTAGCGGGAGCTCGGCCTACGAGCAGTACTTC	CASSQAPASGSSAYEQYF
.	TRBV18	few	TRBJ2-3	TGTGCCAGCTCACCAGTCGCAGATACGCAGTATTTT	CASSPVADTQYF
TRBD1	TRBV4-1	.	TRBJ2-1	TGCGCCAGCAGCCAAGAAAGTATTAACAGGGGGCCCTACAATGAGCAGTTCTTC	CASSQESINRGPYNEQFF
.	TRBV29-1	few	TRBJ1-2	TGCAGCGGCGGGGCTGGGGACGACGATGGCTACACCTTC	CSGGAGDDDGYTF
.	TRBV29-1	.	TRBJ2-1	TGCAGCGGCGAGCCTACGGGATACAATGAGCAGTTCTTC	CSGEPTGYNEQFF
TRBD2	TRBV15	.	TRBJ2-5	TGTGCCACCAGCAGCCTGCAACTAGCGGGGGGCAAAGAGACCCAGTACTTC	CATSSLQLAGGKETQYF
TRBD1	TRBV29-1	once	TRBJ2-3	TGCAGCGTTTTTCGGACAGGGCAGGACACAGATACGCAGTATTTT	CSVFRTGQDTDTQYF
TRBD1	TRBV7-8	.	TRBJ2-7	TGTGCCAGCAGCTTAGAGTTGGGACAGCGCTACGAGCAGTACTTC	CASSLELGQRYEQYF
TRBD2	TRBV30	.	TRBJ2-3	TGTGCCTGGAGTGGACTAGCGGGATCAGATACGCAGTATTTT	CAWSGLAGSDTQYF
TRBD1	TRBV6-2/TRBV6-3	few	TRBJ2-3	TGTGCCAGCAGTTACGCCGGACAGGGAGATACGCAGTATTTT	CASSYAGQGDTQYF
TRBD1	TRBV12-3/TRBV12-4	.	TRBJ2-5	TGTGCCAGCAGCTGGACAGGGGTAGAAGAGACCCAGTACTTC	CASSWTGVEETQYF
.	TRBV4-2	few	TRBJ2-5	TGTGCCAGCAGCCACGGACAGGGAGCATTAGCGGGAATAGAGACCCAGTACTTC	CASSHGQGALAGIETQYF
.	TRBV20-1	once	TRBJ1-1	TGCAGTGCGCCCATATGGGAACCAGGGGACACTGAAGCTTTCTTT	CSAPIWEPGDTEAFF
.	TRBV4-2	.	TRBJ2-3	TGTGCCAGCAGCCTCTGGAGGGATACGCAGTATTTT	CASSLWRDTQYF
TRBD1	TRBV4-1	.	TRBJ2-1	TGCGCCAGCAGCCTTACAGGGGGCGCCAGCAATGAGCAGTTCTTC	CASSLTGGASNEQFF
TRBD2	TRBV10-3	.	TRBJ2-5	TGTGCCATCAGTCCGGGACTAGCGGGAGAAGAGACCCAGTACTTC	CAISPGLAGEETQYF
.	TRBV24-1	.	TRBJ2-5	TGTGCCACCAGTGATACAACCTCAGGGTTCCCTCAAGAGACCCAGTACTTC	CATSDTTSGFPQETQYF
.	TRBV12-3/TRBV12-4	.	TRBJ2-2	TGTGCCAACAACCTGGGACGGGCCAACATGGAGCTGTTTTTT	CANNLGRANMELFF
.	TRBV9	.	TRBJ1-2	TGTGCCAGCGCCCCCGGGGCCACCGGCTATGGCTACACCTTC	CASAPGATGYGYTF
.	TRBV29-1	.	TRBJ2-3	TGCAGCGTTGGCCGAAGTGGTAGCACAGATACGCAGTATTTT	CSVGRSGSTDTQYF
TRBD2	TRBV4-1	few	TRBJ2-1	TGCGCCAGCAGCCAAGGCCCGGGCGGGGGGGCGTCTAGCAATGAGCAGTTCTTC	CASSQGPGGGASSNEQFF
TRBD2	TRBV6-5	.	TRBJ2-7	TGTGCCAGCAGTTACGGATATCTAGCGGAGGGAGATGAGCAGTACTTC	CASSYGYLAEGDEQYF
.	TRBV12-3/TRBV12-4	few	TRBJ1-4	TGTGCCATCTCGGAACCTCCAACTAATGAAAAACTGTTTTTT	CAISEPPTNEKLFF
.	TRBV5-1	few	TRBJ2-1	TGCGCCAGCAGCGTCCGACTGGGGCGGAATGAGCAGTTCTTC	CASSVRLGRNEQFF
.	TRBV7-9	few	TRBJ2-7	TGTGCCAGCAGGCAGTACGAAGAGCAGTACTTC	CASRQYEEQYF
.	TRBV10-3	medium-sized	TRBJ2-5	TGTGCCATCAGTGAAGGAGCTAGCGACCAAGAGACCCAGTACTTC	CAISEGASDQETQYF
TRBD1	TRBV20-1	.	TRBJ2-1	TGCAGTGCTAGCGCATCCGGGACAGGTGTCCTTAGCAATGAGCAGTTCTTC	CSASASGTGVLSNEQFF
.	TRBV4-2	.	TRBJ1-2	TGTGCCAGCAGCCAAGGGGGGGAAACGGCGAGGTGGGATGGCTACACCTTC	CASSQGGETARWDGYTF
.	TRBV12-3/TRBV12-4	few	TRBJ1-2	TGTGCCAGCTGTTTCCTTGTCGGTGGCTACACCTTC	CASCFLVGGYTF
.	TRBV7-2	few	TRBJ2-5	TGTGCCAGCAGCCAAAGGGCCGGACAGCAAGAGACCCAGTACTTC	CASSQRAGQQETQYF
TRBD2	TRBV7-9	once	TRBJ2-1	TGTGCCAGCAGCTTAAAGGGGACTAGCGGGAGTCACAATGAGCAGTTCTTC	CASSLKGTSGSHNEQFF
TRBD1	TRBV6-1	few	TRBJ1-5	TGTGCCAGCAGCCCGGGACAGCAAGTCAATCAGCCCCAGCATTTT	CASSPGQQVNQPQHF
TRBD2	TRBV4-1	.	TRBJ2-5	TGCGCCAGCAGCCAAGGGGTAGCGGGAGGCTTCGGGGAGACCCAGTACTTC	CASSQGVAGGFGETQYF
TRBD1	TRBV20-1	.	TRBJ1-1	TGCAGTGCCAGGCAGGGGGCAGAGAACACTGAAGCTTTCTTT	CSARQGAENTEAFF
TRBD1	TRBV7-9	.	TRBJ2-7	TGTGCCAGCAGCTCGAGGGGACAGGGGAAGTCCTACGAGCAGTACTTC	CASSSRGQGKSYEQYF
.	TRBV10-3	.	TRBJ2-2	TGTGCCATCACGGCAGGGCCGAACACCGGGGAGCTGTTTTTT	CAITAGPNTGELFF
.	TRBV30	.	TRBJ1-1	TGTGCCTGGAGTGTGGGGGTAAGGGAAGCTTTCTTT	CAWSVGVREAFF